The rows below give T cell receptor beta chains drawn from one sample of a study of T and B cells in COVID-19 patients. TCRdb fed the multiplex PCR reads into MiXCR, producing one record per CDR3 protein. The table records 13,000 to 15,000 distinct CDR3 sequences, 25% to 30% of them present only once. The sequencing sample was made of blood. The receptor set was obtained from a human donor who had recovered from COVID-19. CDR3s include the opening cysteine and the closing phenylalanine or tryptophan. A D gene is named only where the DNA matches it firmly. Rows may omit the clone size; those that give it use once, few, many or a size class.

clone_size	j_call	v_call	d_call	cdr3_nt	cdr3_aa
.	TRBJ2-5	TRBV7-9	.	TGTGCCAGCAGCTTGGCAGGGGATCGAGAGACCCAGTACTTC	CASSLAGDRETQYF
few	TRBJ2-7	TRBV6-2/TRBV6-3	TRBD2	TGTGCCAGCAGTGGAGCCGGGACTAGTCCCAACGAGCAGTACTTC	CASSGAGTSPNEQYF
few	TRBJ1-1	TRBV30	.	TGTGCGGGGGGGCGACCCTTCCTGAACACTGAAGCTTTCTTT	CAGGRPFLNTEAFF
.	TRBJ2-1	TRBV20-1	TRBD1	TGCAGTGCTATAAACCAGGGGGCGAGGGCCTACAATGAGCAGTTCTTC	CSAINQGARAYNEQFF
.	TRBJ2-7	TRBV6-5	TRBD1	TGTGCCAGCAGGACAGGGGGCTACGAGCAGTACTTC	CASRTGGYEQYF
.	TRBJ1-1	TRBV4-1	.	TGCGCCAGCAGCGTCGACAGGAACACTGAAGCTTTCTTT	CASSVDRNTEAFF
few	TRBJ2-3	TRBV6-5	.	TGTGCCAGCGGGACCCCCAGCACAGATACGCAGTATTTT	CASGTPSTDTQYF
.	TRBJ1-2	TRBV6-6	.	TGTGCCAGCAGGGGCTATGGCTACACCTTC	CASRGYGYTF
.	TRBJ2-3	TRBV7-2	.	TGTGCCAGCAGCACCACGGGACTGATTAAAGATACGCAGTATTTT	CASSTTGLIKDTQYF
medium-sized	TRBJ2-2	TRBV6-2/TRBV6-3	.	TGTGCCCACTCGTCGAACACCGGGGAGCTGTTTTTT	CAHSSNTGELFF
few	TRBJ2-1	TRBV6-1	TRBD2	TGTGCCAGCACCCCGGGGGGACTAAGCTCCTACAATGAGCAGTTCTTC	CASTPGGLSSYNEQFF
many	TRBJ1-1	TRBV29-1	.	TGCAGCGTTGAAGTTTCATTCGGTCGGAGGAACACTGAAGCTTTCTTT	CSVEVSFGRRNTEAFF
.	TRBJ1-1	TRBV4-3	.	TGCGCCAGCAGCCCCCAAGAAAGTGACGGGAATGAAGCTTTCTTT	CASSPQESDGNEAFF
.	TRBJ1-1	TRBV12-3/TRBV12-4	.	TGTGCCAGCAGACGGGGGACTCAAGCTTTCTTT	CASRRGTQAFF
medium-sized	TRBJ2-5	TRBV29-1	.	TGCAGCGTTGAGGGACAAGAGACCCAGTACTTC	CSVEGQETQYF
.	TRBJ2-7	TRBV18	TRBD1	TGTGCCAGCTCACCAGGGGACAGGGGGATCGACGAGCAGTACTTC	CASSPGDRGIDEQYF
few	TRBJ2-7	TRBV6-6	TRBD1	TGTGCCAGCAGTTTTCCCCGGGACAGAAACAACGAGCAGTACTTC	CASSFPRDRNNEQYF
few	TRBJ2-4	TRBV6-5	TRBD2	TGTGCCAGCAGCGGGACTAGCGGGGGGGACCTAGCCAAAAACATTCAGTACTTC	CASSGTSGGDLAKNIQYF
.	TRBJ1-1	TRBV7-9	TRBD1	TGTGCCAGCAGCTTAGGGAAGGCACAGGGGGCCCTGAACACTGAAGCTTTCTTT	CASSLGKAQGALNTEAFF
.	TRBJ1-1	TRBV6-2/TRBV6-3	.	TGTGCCAGCACGATTCCGGCAGAGAACACTGAAGCTTTCTTT	CASTIPAENTEAFF
.	TRBJ1-3	TRBV6-1	.	TGTGCCAGCAGTGGCCAGGGCTCCGCTGGAAACACCATATATTTT	CASSGQGSAGNTIYF
.	TRBJ2-6	TRBV7-2	TRBD2	TGTGCCAGCAGCCAGGGCGGGGGGGGCGCCAACGTCCTGACTTTC	CASSQGGGGANVLTF
.	TRBJ2-1	TRBV6-1	.	TGTGCCAGCAGTGTGGCGGGGTCCTACAATGAGCAGTTCTTC	CASSVAGSYNEQFF
medium-sized	TRBJ2-2	TRBV6-2/TRBV6-3	.	TGTGCCAGCAGGCCCCGCGTCACCGGGGAGCTGTTTTTT	CASRPRVTGELFF
.	TRBJ2-7	TRBV4-3	TRBD2	TGCGCCAGCAGCCAAGATAGCGGGGTTACCTACGAGCAGTACTTC	CASSQDSGVTYEQYF
once	TRBJ2-3	TRBV6-5	TRBD2	TGCGCCAGCAGTGAGAATCTTAGCGGGGGACTTAGCACAGATACGCAGTATTTT	CASSENLSGGLSTDTQYF
few	TRBJ1-2	TRBV19	TRBD1	TGTGCCAGTAGTCCCAGGGGGGTTCCGGGCTACACCTTC	CASSPRGVPGYTF
medium-sized	TRBJ2-7	TRBV5-6	.	TGTGCCAGCAGCTTGGGAGCATACGAGCAGTACTTC	CASSLGAYEQYF
.	TRBJ2-3	TRBV28	TRBD1	TGTGCCAGCGGGGGACAGGGGCCGGATACGCAGTATTTT	CASGGQGPDTQYF
.	TRBJ1-6	TRBV27	.	TGTGCCAGCACCCTTGGGCCGACTTTCTATAATTCACCCCTCCACTTT	CASTLGPTFYNSPLHF
.	TRBJ1-4	TRBV7-2	.	TGTGCCAGCAGATCGGGACGGAGTAATGAAAAACTGTTTTTT	CASRSGRSNEKLFF
few	TRBJ2-1	TRBV18	TRBD2	TGTGCCAGCTCATCGCTGAGTAGCGGGGGGGACTCGTCTTACAATGAGCAGTTCTTC	CASSSLSSGGDSSYNEQFF
.	TRBJ2-7	TRBV20-1	.	TGCAGTGCTAGAGATCATCAGGGCCTCTACGAGCAGTACTTC	CSARDHQGLYEQYF
few	TRBJ1-2	TRBV7-6	.	TGTGCCAGCAGCCGGGGTGTATTCTATGGCTACACCTTC	CASSRGVFYGYTF
medium-sized	TRBJ2-3	TRBV15	.	TGTGCCACCAGCGTTAGTTTGGATACGCAGTATTTT	CATSVSLDTQYF
few	TRBJ1-5	TRBV19	.	TGTGCCTCCTCAGAGGGGCCTAATCAGCCCCAGCATTTT	CASSEGPNQPQHF
few	TRBJ1-1	TRBV6-5	TRBD1	TGTGCCAGCAGGGACAGGGGCCTGGCTGAAGCTTTCTTT	CASRDRGLAEAFF
medium-sized	TRBJ2-3	TRBV27	TRBD2	TGTGCCAGCAGTTCCCTAGCGGGAACCACAGATACGCAGTATTTT	CASSSLAGTTDTQYF
.	TRBJ2-7	TRBV7-6	.	TGTGCCAGCAGCCCCGAAGCTCCAACCTCCTACGAGCAGTACTTC	CASSPEAPTSYEQYF
medium-sized	TRBJ2-5	TRBV19	.	TGTGCCAGTAAACCAGGGATTGGGGAGACCCAGTACTTC	CASKPGIGETQYF
.	TRBJ1-1	TRBV12-3/TRBV12-4	.	TGTGCCAGCAGCTCGACAGATACTGAAGCTTTCTTT	CASSSTDTEAFF
medium-sized	TRBJ2-6	TRBV5-6	.	TGTGCCAGCAGCTTGGTGTGGTCTGGGGCCAACGTCCTGACTTTC	CASSLVWSGANVLTF
.	TRBJ2-3	TRBV4-3	.	TGCGCCAGCAGCCTCCTGGGGAGTGCAGATACGCAGTATTTT	CASSLLGSADTQYF
few	TRBJ2-1	TRBV6-2/TRBV6-3	TRBD2	TGTGCCAGCGGGAGACGGGAGGGCCGTTCCGAGCAGTTCTTC	CASGRREGRSEQFF
.	TRBJ1-5	TRBV12-3/TRBV12-4	.	TGTGCCAGCACCCTCGGGCAGGGCGGACAGCCCCAGCATTTT	CASTLGQGGQPQHF
.	TRBJ1-1	TRBV5-6	.	TGTGCCAGCAGCCCGGGGGGCGCACACACTGAAGCTTTCTTT	CASSPGGAHTEAFF